The sequence of this T cell receptor beta chain was determined in a study of shared clonotypes between healthy human individuals. Study-wide background: Ranging from 18 to 49 in age, donors were two women and a few men. Broader study findings: What rarefaction showed was incomplete sorted-subset sequencing despite large depth. Few donors limited the genetic and exposure-history diversity represented.

CD45RO-negative CD8 cells positively selected for CCR7 made up the naive population, which excluded terminally differentiated effector memory CD45RA+ cells. Healthy HIV-negative adults with no recent acute infections or vaccinations were recruited as donors. Some clones are missing from TCRdb's copy, which holds only in-frame ones; the method was immunoSEQ multiplex PCR. The profile shows under 600,000 clones, 95% to 98% of them singletons. Note on this clone: Antigen unknown.

Germline V CDR1 and CDR2: MNHNS, SASEGT. This CDR3 has 16 amino acids. V lost 1 base, J lost 5 bases, and 14 bases lay in between. The material sequenced was naive CD8+ T cells sorted from blood. The chain employs TRBV6-1 and TRBJ1-4; D might be TRBD1 (5 bases). This receptor was obtained from a man aged 25 to 40 in good health. CDR3 region: CASSEVRGPPNEKLFF. CDR3 DNA sequence: TGTGCCAGCAGTGAAGTAAGGGGCCCACCAAATGAAAAACTGTTTTTT.